Shown below are 27 T cell receptor beta chains from a single sample sequenced in a study of response to subunit inactivated influenza vaccine. TCRdb fed the RT-PCR reads into MiXCR, producing one record per CDR3 protein. The sample lists around 520,000 distinct CDR3 sequences, approximately 12% occurring once. The sample consisted of PBMCs from blood, taken on the day of vaccination. These receptors were taken from a man aged 50 to 60 who received an inactivated influenza vaccine.

Regarding this clonotype: At one boundary the junction diverges from the germline segment, which might be a read error. The chain combines TRBV4-2 with TRBJ2-7; 11 bases agree with TRBD2. The CDR3 totals 17 residues. Germline loops: CDR1 LGHNA, CDR2 YNFKEQ. DNA of the CDR3: TGTTCCAGCAGCCAAGCGAGGTTGACTAGCGGGACAAACGAGCAGTACTTC. Translation gives CSSSQARLTSGTNEQYF.

The chain recombines TRBV12-3 or TRBV12-4 with TRBJ2-1; 7 bases match TRBD2. Trimming removed 1 base from V and 6 bases from J; junction bases left unmatched: 6. The CDR3 is 15 residues long. DNA for the CDR3: TGTGCCAGCAGTTTAGGAGGCGGGAGCCCCAATGAGCAGTTCTTC. Translating gives CASSLGGGSPNEQFF.

The chain links TRBV6-1 to TRBJ2-5; D is uncertain. Germline CDR1 MNHNS, CDR2 SASEGT. The germline V and J ends were trimmed by 6 bases and 2 bases, with 10 bases remaining between them. CDR3 length: 13 amino acids. The CDR3 region is CASRPAGQETQYF. The CDR3 DNA reads TGTGCCAGCAGGCCAGCCGGACAAGAGACCCAGTACTTC.

This clonotype was recorded a few times. V gene TRBV27 combines with J gene TRBJ2-1, with 7 bases matching TRBD2. J was trimmed by 1 base and V by 3 bases; bases with no gene match: 9. CDR1 and CDR2 from the germline V gene are MNHEY and SMNVEV (reference sequence). This CDR3 spans 17 amino acids. The CDR3 is CASSFLLGRGSYNEQFF. DNA of the CDR3: TGTGCCAGCAGTTTTCTCCTAGGGCGGGGGTCCTACAATGAGCAGTTCTTC.

V and J are TRBV3-1 and TRBJ2-2; D remains unclear. Germline V gene sequence: CDR1 LGHDT, CDR2 YNNKEL (reference sequence). The CDR3 runs to 18 residues. Trimming pared 11 bases from V and 0 bases from J, leaving 25 bases between. The CDR3 region is CASSKFYRSGTNTGELFF. CDR3 in DNA: TGTGCCTCCTCCAAATTTTATCGGTCAGGCACGAACACCGGGGAGCTGTTTTTT. Full variable domain (rest looked up from reference TRBV3-1 and TRBJ2-2): DTAVSQTPKYLVTQMGNDKSIKCEQNLGHDTMYWYKQDSKKFLKIMFSYNNKELIINETVPNRFSPKSPDKAHLNLHINSLELGDSAVYFCASSKFYRSGTNTGELFFGEGSRLTVL.

The chain recombines TRBV10-3 with TRBJ2-2, with TRBD2 matching 10 bases. After removal of 11 bases from V and 5 bases from J, the junction contained 17 bases not matched to a gene. There are 17 residues in the CDR3. Germline V gives CDR1 ENHRY, CDR2 SYGVKD. This CDR3 reads CASHHWSSGSRTGELFF. In DNA form, the CDR3 reads TGTGCCTCCCATCATTGGTCTAGCGGGAGTCGTACCGGGGAGCTGTTTTTT.

This clonotype was detected ten times or more. J is TRBJ2-7 and V is TRBV20-1; 7 nucleotides align to TRBD1. The CDR3 length is 13 residues. Trimming at V came to 6 bases and at J to 2 bases, leaving 7 bases not matched to a gene. The germline CDR1 and CDR2 sequences are DFQATT and SNEGSKA (reference sequence). The CDR3 here is CSADTGAAYEQYF. In DNA, the CDR3 is TGCAGTGCAGATACAGGGGCCGCCTACGAGCAGTACTTC.

This clonotype was seen only a few times. The chain joins TRBV6-5 to TRBJ2-5; a possible D gene is TRBD2 (6 bases). The CDR3 spans 16 residues. Germline loops: CDR1 MNHEY, CDR2 SVGAGI. V was trimmed by 0 bases and J by 5 bases, leaving 16 bases between them. The CDR3 protein is CASSYSPQPGGETQYF. DNA for the CDR3: TGTGCCAGCAGTTACTCCCCACAGCCAGGAGGGGAGACCCAGTACTTC.

V gene TRBV5-1 combines with J gene TRBJ2-1, with 8 bases aligning to TRBD1. The germline CDR1 and CDR2 sequences are SGHRS and YFSETQ. The CDR3 consists of 15 residues. Losses at the gene ends were 4 bases for V and 5 bases for J; bases not matched to a gene: 8. The CDR3 DNA sequence: TGCGCCAGCAGCCAAGGACAGGGCGTTCACAATGAGCAGTTCTTC. Translation: CASSQGQGVHNEQFF.

This clonotype was counted only a few times. This chain connects TRBV7-3 to TRBJ2-1, with D perhaps TRBD2 (6 bases). The CDR3 runs 14 residues. Germline CDR1 is SGHTA and CDR2 is FQGTGA. Trimming shortened V by 8 bases and J by 2 bases, and 13 bases separated the two germline ends. The CDR3 sequence is CASGFGGAYNEQFF. As DNA, the CDR3 is TGTGCCAGCGGTTTTGGCGGGGCCTACAATGAGCAGTTCTTC.

The rearrangement uses TRBV3-1 and TRBJ2-1; D gene uncertain. Germline V gene data show CDR1 as LGHDT and CDR2 as YNNKEL (reference sequence). Trimming removed 2 bases from V and 1 base from J, with 3 bases in between. This CDR3 spans 13 amino acids. For the CDR3, the DNA is TGTGCCAGCAGCCAAAGGTCCTACAATGAGCAGTTCTTC. As protein: CASSQRSYNEQFF.

The sample holds a few counts of this clonotype. The chain links TRBV7-2 to TRBJ2-1; TRBD1 aligns across 11 bases. There are 16 residues in the CDR3. Germline V lookup: CDR1 SGHTA, CDR2 FQGNSA. The V gene end was trimmed by 0 bases and the J gene end by 4 bases; junction bases not matched to a gene: 2. As DNA, the CDR3 is TGTGCCAGCAGCTTAGCGGGGACAGGGGGGTACAATGAGCAGTTCTTC. Translation: CASSLAGTGGYNEQFF.

The sample holds a few counts of this clonotype. The chain has TRBV5-1 and TRBJ1-1; 7 bases are a match to TRBD1. Per germline, CDR1 SGHRS and CDR2 YFSETQ. V lost 3 bases and J lost 3; bases outside the gene matches: 8. The length of the CDR3 is 15 residues. CDR3 loop: CASSWEQGTYTEAFF. CDR3 DNA sequence: TGCGCCAGCAGCTGGGAACAGGGGACCTACACTGAAGCTTTCTTT.

This clonotype occurred a few times. CDR3 region: CSASFAPQYF. The CDR3 coding sequence is TGCAGTGCTAGTTTCGCTCCCCAGTACTTC. The chain links TRBV20-1 to TRBJ2-5; D is unclear. Trimming took 3 bases from V and 9 from J, leaving 8 bases between them. CDR3 length equals 10 residues. CDR1 is DFQATT, CDR2 SNEGSKA, per germline (reference sequence).

This clonotype was seen repeatedly, ten times or more. This chain joins TRBV7-2 and TRBJ2-5; TRBD2 is a possible D gene (5 bases). The V end was cut by 5 bases, the J end by 4 bases, with 11 bases between. CDR3 length equals 13 residues. Germline CDR1 is SGHTA and CDR2 is FQGNSA. The CDR3 loop is CASSPRAGETQYF. DNA of the CDR3: TGTGCCAGCAGCCCCCGTGCGGGAGAGACCCAGTACTTC.

The chain links TRBV10-2 to TRBJ2-5; 10 nucleotides match TRBD2. From germline, CDR1 is WSHSY and CDR2 SAAADI. The CDR3 contains 14 residues. The V segment lost 5 bases and the J segment 4 bases; nucleotides outside the gene matches: 4. The CDR3 loop is CASSPSGGTETQYF. For the CDR3, the DNA is TGCGCCAGCAGTCCTAGCGGGGGAACAGAGACCCAGTACTTC.

As DNA, the CDR3 is TGCAGCGGGGGGACAAAACGGGCTGAAGCTTTCTTT. It codes for CSGGTKRAEAFF. V and J are TRBV29-1 and TRBJ1-1; maybe TRBD1 (6 bases). CDR3 length equals 12 residues. V was clipped by 7 bases and J by 6 bases, with 15 bases between them. Germline V CDR1 and CDR2: SQVTM, ANQGSEA.

This clonotype turned up a few times. V usage is TRBV11-3 and J usage is TRBJ2-2; 11 bases map to TRBD2. V shed 4 bases, J shed 1 base, and the junction held 5 bases outside the gene matches. The CDR3 consists of 17 residues. Germline V CDR1 and CDR2: SGHNT, YENEEA. The CDR3 nucleotides are TGTGCCAGCAGCTCAGGGACTAGCGGAGTGAACACCGGGGAGCTGTTTTTT. This encodes CASSSGTSGVNTGELFF.

J is TRBJ2-3 and V is TRBV28; no clear D. The V and J ends lost 7 bases and 4 bases respectively, with 15 bases between them. This CDR3 spans 14 amino acids. Germline CDR1 is MDHEN and CDR2 is SYDVKM. CDR3: CASTSPLTSDTQYF. The DNA of the CDR3 is TGTGCCAGCACGTCGCCACTTACTTCAGATACGCAGTATTTT.

DNA for the CDR3: TGTGCCAGCAGCTACCGTACCAAACTCAATGAGCAGTTCTTC. Its translation is CASSYRTKLNEQFF. The chain joins TRBV7-2 to TRBJ2-1, with no clear D. Germline V gives CDR1 SGHTA, CDR2 FQGNSA. Trimming left V 4 bases short and J 6 bases short, with 13 bases between. The CDR3 has 14 amino acids.

This clonotype came up a few times. The chain is built from TRBV3-1 and TRBJ2-3; D gene uncertain. The CDR3 consists of 16 residues. Germline V gives CDR1 LGHDT, CDR2 YNNKEL (reference sequence). V was pared by 0 bases and J by 1 base, with 11 bases between. The CDR3 reads CASSQESFVGTDTQYF. CDR3 coding DNA: TGTGCCAGCAGCCAAGAAAGTTTCGTGGGCACAGATACGCAGTATTTT.

The chain has TRBV5-6 and TRBJ1-2; TRBD1 aligns across 7 bases. Trimming took 4 bases from V and 4 from J; bases not matched to a gene: 7. Looked up from germline, CDR1 is SGHDT and CDR2 is YYEEEE. The CDR3 is made up of 14 amino acids. CDR3 protein: CASSTTGTAYGYTF. The CDR3, as DNA: TGTGCCAGCAGCACAACCGGGACAGCCTATGGCTACACCTTC.

This clonotype was found a few times. The gene calls are TRBV29-1 and TRBJ2-7; D remains ambiguous. The germline V gene encodes CDR1 SQVTM and CDR2 ANQGSEA. Trimming shortened V by 4 bases and J by 2 bases, and 9 bases separated the two germline ends. This CDR3 spans 12 amino acids. In DNA form, the CDR3 reads TGCAGCGTTGGAGTGGACCCCTACGAGCAGTACTTC. Translation gives CSVGVDPYEQYF.

This clonotype has just a few counts. The V and J genes are TRBV20-1 and TRBJ1-5; TRBD1 might be the D (5 bases). The CDR3 totals 16 residues. From germline, CDR1 is DFQATT and CDR2 SNEGSKA (reference sequence). Trimming shortened V by 0 bases and J by 0 bases, and 12 bases separated the two germline ends. The CDR3 nucleotides are TGCAGTGCTAGAGATCGGGCAGGGCCTAGCAATCAGCCCCAGCATTTT. As protein: CSARDRAGPSNQPQHF.

This clonotype was seen a few times. The chain combines TRBV18 with TRBJ2-7; 10 nucleotides agree with TRBD1. The CDR3 contains 15 residues. Germline V gives CDR1 KGHSH, CDR2 LQKENI. V lost 5 bases to trimming and J lost 3 bases; unmatched junction nucleotides: 7. CDR3 amino acids: CASSSRQGAYYEQYF. In DNA form, the CDR3 reads TGTGCCAGCTCATCAAGACAGGGGGCCTACTACGAGCAGTACTTC.

This clonotype appeared a few times. The chain joins TRBV12-3 or TRBV12-4 to TRBJ2-3, with 7 bases lining up with TRBD2. The J segment lost 8 bases and the V segment lost 5 bases, leaving 7 bases of the junction unmatched. The CDR3 runs 13 residues. CDR3 amino acids: CASSRIREGTQYF. The DNA of the CDR3 is TGTGCCAGCAGTCGTATCAGGGAGGGTACGCAGTATTTT.

This chain joins TRBV12-3 or TRBV12-4 and TRBJ1-2; 9 nucleotides agree with TRBD1. Trimming took 5 bases from V and 0 from J; bases not matched to a gene: 7. The CDR3 is made up of 16 amino acids. The CDR3 sequence: CASSPRQGGTNYGYTF. CDR3 coding DNA: TGTGCCAGCAGTCCCCGACAGGGGGGGACTAACTATGGCTACACCTTC.